This T cell receptor beta chain was observed in a study of regulatory T cells in long-lasting Graves disease. Findings of the study overall: Samples came from peripheral blood alone, without thyroid tissue.

To make TCR beta libraries, researchers used iRepertoire HTBI primers and Arm-PCR of CDR3 regions. TCRdb independently ran MiXCR on the multiplex PCR reads; one entry per CDR3 protein. The table records around 330,000 distinct CDR3 sequences, over 15% of them present only once. The germline V gene has CDR1 MNHNS and CDR2 SASEGT. With V trimmed by 6 bases and J by 2 bases, 3 bases remained unmatched. The CDR3 sequence is 14 residues long. This sample's time point: newly diagnosed GD, antithyroid drugs for less than 3 months. RNA isolated from PBMCs was used to make the TCR library. A note on this clonotype: Its specificity is unknown.

This TCR derives from a female donor with Graves disease. Sequencing was performed on peripheral blood mononuclear cells (PBMCs), taken at new diagnosis, from a patient treated with antithyroid drugs. The gene calls are TRBV6-1 and TRBJ2-2; 7 nucleotides align to TRBD1. CDR3 region: CASSRGTNTGELFF. Written as DNA, the CDR3 is TGTGCCAGCAGCAGGGGGACCAACACCGGGGAGCTGTTTTTT.